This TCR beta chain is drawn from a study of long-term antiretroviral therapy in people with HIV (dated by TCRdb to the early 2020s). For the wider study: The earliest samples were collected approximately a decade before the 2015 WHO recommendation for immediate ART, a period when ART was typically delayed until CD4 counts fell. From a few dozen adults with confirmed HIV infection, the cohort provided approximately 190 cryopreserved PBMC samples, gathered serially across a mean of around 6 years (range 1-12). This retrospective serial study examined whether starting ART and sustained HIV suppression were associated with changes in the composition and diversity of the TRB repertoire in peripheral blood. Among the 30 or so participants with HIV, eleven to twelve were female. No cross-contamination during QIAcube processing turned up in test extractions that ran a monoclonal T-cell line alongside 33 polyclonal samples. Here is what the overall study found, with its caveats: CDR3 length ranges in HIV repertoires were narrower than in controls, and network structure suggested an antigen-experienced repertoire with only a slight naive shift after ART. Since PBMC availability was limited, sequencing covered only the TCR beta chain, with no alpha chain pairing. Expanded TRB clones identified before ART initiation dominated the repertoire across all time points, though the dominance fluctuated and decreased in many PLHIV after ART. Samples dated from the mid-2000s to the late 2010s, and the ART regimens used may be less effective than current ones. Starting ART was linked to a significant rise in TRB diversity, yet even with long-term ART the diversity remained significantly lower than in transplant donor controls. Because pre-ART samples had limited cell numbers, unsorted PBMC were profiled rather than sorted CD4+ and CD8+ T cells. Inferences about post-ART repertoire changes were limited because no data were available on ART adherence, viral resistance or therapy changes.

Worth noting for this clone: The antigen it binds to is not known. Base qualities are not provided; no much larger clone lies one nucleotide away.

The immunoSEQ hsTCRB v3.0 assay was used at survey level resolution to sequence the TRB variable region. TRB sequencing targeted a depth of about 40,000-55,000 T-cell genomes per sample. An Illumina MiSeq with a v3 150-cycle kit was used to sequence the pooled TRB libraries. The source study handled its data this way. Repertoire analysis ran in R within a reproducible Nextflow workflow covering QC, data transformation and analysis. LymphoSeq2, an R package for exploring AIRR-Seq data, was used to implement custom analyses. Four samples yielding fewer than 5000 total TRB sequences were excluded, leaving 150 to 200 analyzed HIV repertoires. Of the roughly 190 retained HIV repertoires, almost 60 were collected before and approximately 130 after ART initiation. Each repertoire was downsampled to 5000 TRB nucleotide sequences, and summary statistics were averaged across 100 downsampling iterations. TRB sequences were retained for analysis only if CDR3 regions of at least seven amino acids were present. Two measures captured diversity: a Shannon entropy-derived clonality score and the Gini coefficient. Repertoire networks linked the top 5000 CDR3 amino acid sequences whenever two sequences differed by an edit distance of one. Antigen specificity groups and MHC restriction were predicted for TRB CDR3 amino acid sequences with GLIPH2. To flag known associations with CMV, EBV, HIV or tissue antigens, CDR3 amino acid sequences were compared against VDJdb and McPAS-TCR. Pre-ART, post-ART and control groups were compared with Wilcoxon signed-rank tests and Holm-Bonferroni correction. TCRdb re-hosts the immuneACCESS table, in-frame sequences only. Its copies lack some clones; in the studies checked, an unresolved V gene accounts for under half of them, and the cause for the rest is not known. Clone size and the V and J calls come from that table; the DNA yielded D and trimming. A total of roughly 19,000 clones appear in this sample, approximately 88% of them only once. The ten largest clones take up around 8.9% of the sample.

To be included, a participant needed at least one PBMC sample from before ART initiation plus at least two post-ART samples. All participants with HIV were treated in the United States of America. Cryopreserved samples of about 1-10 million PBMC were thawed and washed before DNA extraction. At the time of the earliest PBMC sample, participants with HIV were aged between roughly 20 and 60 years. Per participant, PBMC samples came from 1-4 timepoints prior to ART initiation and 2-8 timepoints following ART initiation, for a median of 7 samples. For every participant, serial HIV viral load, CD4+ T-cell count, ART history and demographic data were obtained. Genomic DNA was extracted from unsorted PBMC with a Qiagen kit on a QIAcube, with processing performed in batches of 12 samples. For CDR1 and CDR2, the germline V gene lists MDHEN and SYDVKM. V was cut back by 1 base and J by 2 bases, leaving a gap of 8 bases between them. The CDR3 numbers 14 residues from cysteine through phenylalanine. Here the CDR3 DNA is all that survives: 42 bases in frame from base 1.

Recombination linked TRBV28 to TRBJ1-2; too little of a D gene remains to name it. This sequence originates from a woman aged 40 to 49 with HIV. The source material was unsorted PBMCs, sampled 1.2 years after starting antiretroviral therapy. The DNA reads TGTGCCAGCAGTTTATTAGACCGGAACTATGGCTACACCTTC. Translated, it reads CASSLLDRNYGYTF.